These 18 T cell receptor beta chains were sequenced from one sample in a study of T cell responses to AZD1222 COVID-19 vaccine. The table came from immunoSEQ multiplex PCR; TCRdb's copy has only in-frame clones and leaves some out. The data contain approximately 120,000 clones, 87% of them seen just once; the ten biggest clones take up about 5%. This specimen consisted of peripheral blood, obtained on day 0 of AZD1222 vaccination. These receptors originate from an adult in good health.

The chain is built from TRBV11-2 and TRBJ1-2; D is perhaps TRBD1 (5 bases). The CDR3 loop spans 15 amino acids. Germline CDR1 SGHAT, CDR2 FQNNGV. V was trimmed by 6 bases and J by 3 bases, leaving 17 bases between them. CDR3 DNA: TGTGCCAGCAGAAGGACGGGGCTCCTATACTATGGCTACACCTTC. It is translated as CASRRTGLLYYGYTF.

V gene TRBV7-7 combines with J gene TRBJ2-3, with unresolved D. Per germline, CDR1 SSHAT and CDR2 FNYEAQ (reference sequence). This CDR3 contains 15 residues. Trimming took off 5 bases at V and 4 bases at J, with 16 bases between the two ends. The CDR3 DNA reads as TGTGCCAGCAGCCTGGATTCAGGCGGAGCAGATACGCAGTATTTT. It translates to CASSLDSGGADTQYF.

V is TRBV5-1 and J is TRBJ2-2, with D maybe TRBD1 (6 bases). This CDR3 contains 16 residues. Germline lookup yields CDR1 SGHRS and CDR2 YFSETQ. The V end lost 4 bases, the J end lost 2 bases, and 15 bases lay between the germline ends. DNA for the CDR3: TGCGCCAGCAGCGGTTCCGGGACACTAAACACCGGGGAGCTGTTTTTT. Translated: CASSGSGTLNTGELFF. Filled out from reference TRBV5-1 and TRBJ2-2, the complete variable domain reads KAGVTQTPRYLIKTRGQQVTLSCSPISGHRSVSWYQQTPGQGLQFLFEYFSETQRNKGNFPGRFSGRQFSNSRSEMNVSTLELGDSALYLCASSGSGTLNTGELFFGEGSRLTVL.

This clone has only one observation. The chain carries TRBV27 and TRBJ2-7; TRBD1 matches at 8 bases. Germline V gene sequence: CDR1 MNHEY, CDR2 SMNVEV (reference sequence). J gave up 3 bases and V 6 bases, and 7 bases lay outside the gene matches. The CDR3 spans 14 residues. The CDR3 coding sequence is TGTGCCAGCAGCACCAGGACAGGGAACTACGAGCAGTACTTC. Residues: CASSTRTGNYEQYF.

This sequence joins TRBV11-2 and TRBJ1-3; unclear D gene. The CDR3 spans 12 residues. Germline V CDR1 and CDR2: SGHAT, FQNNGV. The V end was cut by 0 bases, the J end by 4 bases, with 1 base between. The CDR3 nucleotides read TGTGCCAGCAGCTTAGAAGGAAACACCATATATTTT. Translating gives CASSLEGNTIYF.

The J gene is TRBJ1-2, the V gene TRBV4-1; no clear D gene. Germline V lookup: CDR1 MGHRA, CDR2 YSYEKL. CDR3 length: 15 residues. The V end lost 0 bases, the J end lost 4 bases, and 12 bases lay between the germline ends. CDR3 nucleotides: TGCGCCAGCAGCCAAGACCCCGGGGAGTTCTATGGCTACACCTTC. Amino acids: CASSQDPGEFYGYTF.

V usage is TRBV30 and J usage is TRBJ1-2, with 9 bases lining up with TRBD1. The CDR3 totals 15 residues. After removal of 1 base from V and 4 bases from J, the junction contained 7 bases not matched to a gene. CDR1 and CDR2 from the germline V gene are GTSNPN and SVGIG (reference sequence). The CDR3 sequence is CAWSARRDRVYGYTF. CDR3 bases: TGTGCCTGGAGTGCCCGCCGGGACAGGGTCTATGGCTACACCTTC.

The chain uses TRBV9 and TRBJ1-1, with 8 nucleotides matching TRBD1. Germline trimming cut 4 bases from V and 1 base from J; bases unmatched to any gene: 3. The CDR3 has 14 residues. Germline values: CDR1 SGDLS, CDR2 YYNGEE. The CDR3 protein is CASSLDRGNTEAFF. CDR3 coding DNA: TGTGCCAGCAGCCTCGACAGGGGGAACACTGAAGCTTTCTTT.

This chain's CDR3 is CASRGGQTSSYEQYF. In DNA form, the CDR3 reads TGCGCCAGCAGGGGAGGACAGACTAGCTCCTACGAGCAGTACTTC. The chain employs TRBV5-1 and TRBJ2-7; D assignment may be TRBD1 or TRBD2 (6 bases each). This CDR3 spans 15 amino acids. V lost 5 bases and J 0 bases, leaving 15 bases between the germline ends. Germline V lookup: CDR1 SGHRS, CDR2 YFSETQ.

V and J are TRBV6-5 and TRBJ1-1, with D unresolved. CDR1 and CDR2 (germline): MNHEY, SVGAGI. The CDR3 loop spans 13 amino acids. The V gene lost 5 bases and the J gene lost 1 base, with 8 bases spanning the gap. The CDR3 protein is CASSPGRNTEAFF. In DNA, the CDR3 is TGTGCCAGCAGTCCCGGGAGGAACACTGAAGCTTTCTTT.

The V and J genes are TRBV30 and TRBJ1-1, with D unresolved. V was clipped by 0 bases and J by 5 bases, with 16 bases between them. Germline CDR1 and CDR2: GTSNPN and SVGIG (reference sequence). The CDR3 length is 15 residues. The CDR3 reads CAWSVSGRRGTEAFF. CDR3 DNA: TGTGCCTGGAGTGTTTCGGGCAGGCGGGGAACTGAAGCTTTCTTT.

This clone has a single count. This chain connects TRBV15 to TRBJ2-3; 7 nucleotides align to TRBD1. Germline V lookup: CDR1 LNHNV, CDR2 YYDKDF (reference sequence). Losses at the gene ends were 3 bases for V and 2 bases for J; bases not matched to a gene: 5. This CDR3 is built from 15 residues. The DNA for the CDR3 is TGTGCCACCAGCAGCCGGGACAGCCTCACAGATACGCAGTATTTT. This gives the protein CATSSRDSLTDTQYF.

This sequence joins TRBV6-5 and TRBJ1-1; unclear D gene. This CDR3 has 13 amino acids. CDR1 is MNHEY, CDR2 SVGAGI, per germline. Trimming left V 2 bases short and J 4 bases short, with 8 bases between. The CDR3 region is CASSYVWGTEAFF. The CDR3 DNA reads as TGTGCCAGCAGTTACGTATGGGGCACTGAAGCTTTCTTT.

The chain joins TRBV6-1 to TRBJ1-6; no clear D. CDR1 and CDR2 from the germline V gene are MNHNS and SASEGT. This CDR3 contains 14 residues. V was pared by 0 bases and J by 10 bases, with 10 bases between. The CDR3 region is CASSEAAGTSPLHF. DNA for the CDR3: TGTGCCAGCAGTGAAGCCGCGGGCACCTCACCCCTCCACTTT.

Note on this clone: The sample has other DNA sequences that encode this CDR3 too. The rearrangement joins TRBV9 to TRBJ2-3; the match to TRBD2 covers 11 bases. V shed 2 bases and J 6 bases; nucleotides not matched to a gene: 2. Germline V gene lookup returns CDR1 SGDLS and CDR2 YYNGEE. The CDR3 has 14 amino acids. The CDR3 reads CASSVSGGADTQYF. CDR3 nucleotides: TGTGCCAGCAGCGTTAGCGGGGGGGCGGATACGCAGTATTTT.

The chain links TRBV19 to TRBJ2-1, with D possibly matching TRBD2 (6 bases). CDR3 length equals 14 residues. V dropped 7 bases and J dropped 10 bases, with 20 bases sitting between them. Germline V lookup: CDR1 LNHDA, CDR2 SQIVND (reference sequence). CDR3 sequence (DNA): TGTGCCAGTACCGGTCCCGGGACTTCTTCGGAGCAGTTCTTC. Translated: CASTGPGTSSEQFF. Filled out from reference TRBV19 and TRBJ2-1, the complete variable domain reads DGGITQSPKYLFRKEGQNVTLSCEQNLNHDAMYWYRQDPGQGLRLIYYSQIVNDFQKGDIAEGYSVSREKKESFPLTVTSAQKNPTAFYLCASTGPGTSSEQFFGPGTRLTVL.

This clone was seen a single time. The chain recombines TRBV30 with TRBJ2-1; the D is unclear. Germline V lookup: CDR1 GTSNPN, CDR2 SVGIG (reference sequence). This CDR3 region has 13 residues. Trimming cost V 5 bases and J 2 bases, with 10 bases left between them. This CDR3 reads CAWQRQTYNEQFF. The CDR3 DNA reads TGTGCCTGGCAGCGACAAACCTACAATGAGCAGTTCTTC.

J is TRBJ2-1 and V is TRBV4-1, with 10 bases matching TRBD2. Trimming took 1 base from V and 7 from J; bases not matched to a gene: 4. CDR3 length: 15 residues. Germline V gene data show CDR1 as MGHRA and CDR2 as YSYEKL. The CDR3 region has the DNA TGCGCCAGCAGCCAAGGGACTAGCGGCTTAAATGAGCAGTTCTTC. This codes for CASSQGTSGLNEQFF.